The present entry profiles one TCR beta chain with its context. This receptor's antigen is unknown. No per-base quality is available; no much larger clone lies one base away. The sample originates from a study of blood T cell repertoires in COVID-19 (dated by TCRdb to the early 2020s). With respect to the entire study: Samples covering the acute and convalescent phases of COVID-19 were provided by collaborators in the United States, Italy and Spain. The material from the prospective study consisted of cDNA or gDNA derived from T cells, B-cell-depleted T cells, or PBMCs. Subjects who had been exposed to COVID-19, were actively infected with it, or had recovered from it provided the deeply sampled blood TCRbeta repertoires that made up the dataset. The repertoires were released in a freely available public database intended as a resource for research on the immune response to SARS-CoV-2. The samples were drawn from the first 160 participants of the ongoing ImmuneRACE study and from 950 to 1,500 subjects provided by 6 global collaborators. The sample metadata nearly always contained a de-identified subject ID, COVID-19 status, age in years and sex. Where available, HLA class I and class II types were taken from metadata supplied by the sample provider and were not determined by assay-based typing. The paper's findings and limits, for the study overall: How much clinical and demographic metadata was included differed by source and by participant, and the metadata was provided uncurated.

Each collaborating institution followed its own protocols to collect whole blood in K2EDTA tubes. For TCRbeta analysis, collaborators shipped samples as frozen whole blood, isolated PBMCs, or DNA extracted from either of those sample types. CDR1 and CDR2 are read off the germline V gene as SGHTA and FQGNSA. V drops 7 bases and J drops 4 bases, leaving 16 bases in between. The cysteine opens and the phenylalanine closes a CDR3 of 14 amino acids. The entry retains the CDR3 DNA only, 42 bases that are in frame from base 1. TCRbeta CDR3 regions were amplified from genomic DNA by means of the immunoSEQ Assay, a bias-controlled multiplex PCR. As for the authors' bioinformatics: The number of nucleated cells in each sample was estimated from the amplification of reference gene primers within the assay. To quantify the absolute abundance of each unique TCRbeta CDR3 rearrangement, sequence reads were collapsed and filtered. For each sample, productive Simpson clonality was calculated as the square root of Simpson's diversity index across productive rearrangements. What TCRdb holds here is the immuneACCESS table cut down to in-frame rearrangements. Part of the clones is not present; checked against another copy, under half of the missing clones reflect an unresolved V gene, and the others are unexplained. That table supplies the V and J calls and clone size; D and trimming were determined from the DNA. For this sample the table gives some 130,000 clones, of which around 76% were detected only once. The ten largest clones add up to around 13% of the sample.

This chain is built from TRBV7-2 and TRBJ1-1; the D gene is perhaps TRBD1, from 6 matching bases. Input material: peripheral blood. The origin of this receptor is a man older than 75 with acute or convalescent COVID-19. This receptor has the CDR3 CASTPTNRATEAFF. The DNA sequence follows: TGTGCCAGCACCCCGACTAACAGGGCCACTGAAGCTTTCTTT.